Shown below are 12 T cell receptor beta chains from a single sample sequenced in a study of blood T cells in healthy people across ages. PCR was performed a second time for roughly 6 to 12 cycles using a sample-barcoded 5' primer and a J-beta primer mix. TCRdb reanalysed the 5' RACE reads using MiXCR and keeps one entry per CDR3 protein. Of hundreds of thousands of distinct CDR3 sequences listed, 45% to 50% are singletons. Material: blood. The receptors stem from a man aged 25 to 45 in good health.

This clonotype was seen ten or more times. The genes are TRBV29-1 and TRBJ2-3; 7 nucleotides align to TRBD1. The CDR3 consists of 16 residues. Germline V gene sequence: CDR1 SQVTM, CDR2 ANQGSEA. Unmatched junction bases numbered 10, after V lost 3 bases and J lost 1 base. The CDR3 loop reads CSVEEINRGGTDTQYF. CDR3 DNA sequence: TGCAGCGTTGAGGAAATCAACAGGGGTGGCACAGATACGCAGTATTTT.

This clonotype was seen once. Given a much more abundant clone one base away, this may be a read error. The gene calls are TRBV27 and TRBJ1-1; 8 bases align to TRBD1. The CDR3 contains 13 residues. Germline values: CDR1 MNHEY, CDR2 SMNVEV (reference sequence). J was trimmed by 11 bases and V by 3 bases; bases with no gene match: 8. The CDR3 loop reads CASSFVRGRGAFF. CDR3 DNA sequence: TGTGCCAGCAGTTTTGTCAGGGGGCGAGGGGCTTTCTTT.

The genes are TRBV5-1 and TRBJ2-2, with TRBD1 matching 7 bases. Trimming took 7 bases from V and 0 from J; bases not matched to a gene: 3. The CDR3 spans 14 residues. CDR1 and CDR2 (germline): SGHRS, YFSETQ. CDR3 in amino acids: CASHQGANTGELFF. The DNA for the CDR3 is TGCGCCAGCCATCAGGGGGCGAACACCGGGGAGCTGTTTTTT.

The chain combines TRBV11-2 with TRBJ2-1; 11 bases match TRBD2. Germline values: CDR1 SGHAT, CDR2 FQNNGV. CDR3 length: 16 amino acids. J lost 2 bases, V lost 4 bases, and 4 bases had no gene match. CDR3 amino acids: CASSSVAGGAYNEQFF. The CDR3 DNA reads as TGTGCCAGCAGCTCGGTAGCGGGGGGGGCCTACAATGAGCAGTTCTTC. The complete variable domain, with remaining parts taken from reference TRBV11-2 and TRBJ2-1, reads EAGVAQSPRYKIIEKRQSVAFWCNPISGHATLYWYQQILGQGPKLLIQFQNNGVVDDSQLPKDRFSAERLKGVDSTLKIQPAKLEDSAVYLCASSSVAGGAYNEQFFGPGTRLTVL.

Note on this clonotype: A read error may be the cause here, since a much bigger clone is one base away. The V call is TRBV6-1, the J call TRBJ2-1; D gene uncertain. This CDR3 comprises 12 residues. Germline CDR1 reads MNHNS; CDR2 reads SASEGT. Trimming cost V 0 bases and J 13 bases, with 10 bases left between them. CDR3 sequence reads: CASSEAQQTQFF. The CDR3 nucleotides are TGTGCCAGCAGTGAAGCGCAGCAGACCCAGTTCTTC.

The V call is TRBV7-2, the J call TRBJ1-4; no firm D call. Germline CDR1 and CDR2: SGHTA and FQGNSA. This CDR3 is 13 amino acids long. Trimming stripped 8 bases from V and 8 bases from J, with 15 bases between. CDR3 bases: TGTGCCAGCGGCCCCCAGGTTGGCGAAAAACTGTTTTTT. Translated: CASGPQVGEKLFF.

This sequence joins TRBV3-1 and TRBJ2-1; 8 bases fit TRBD1. V trimming: 0 bases; J trimming: 7 bases; junction bases outside the gene matches: 5. Germline-derived CDR1 and CDR2 are LGHDT and YNNKEL (reference sequence). There are 15 residues in the CDR3. The CDR3 loop reads CASSQERTGRNEQFF. In nucleotides, the CDR3 is TGTGCCAGCAGCCAAGAAAGGACAGGGCGGAATGAGCAGTTCTTC.

The J gene is TRBJ2-5, the V gene TRBV20-1; D gene ambiguous. The J call may be mistaken, given a closer DNA end match to TRBJ2-7. The CDR3 length is 12 residues. In germline, CDR1 is DFQATT, CDR2 SNEGSKA (reference sequence). CDR3 sequence (DNA): TGCAGTGCTAGCTCCCACAACGGCGAGCAGTACTTC. Residues: CSASSHNGEQYF.

The chain combines TRBV27 with TRBJ2-7; 8 nucleotides agree with TRBD2. The V and J ends lost 3 bases and 2 bases, in that order; junction bases with no gene match: 6. From germline, CDR1 is MNHEY and CDR2 SMNVEV (reference sequence). This CDR3 comprises 15 residues. The CDR3 here is CASSLSSGIAYEQYF. The CDR3 bases are TGTGCCAGCAGTTTGAGTAGCGGGATTGCCTACGAGCAGTACTTC.

V and J are TRBV5-8 and TRBJ2-4; D possibly corresponds to TRBD1 (6 bases). The last part of the DNA fits TRBJ2-7 better; the J call may be wrong. The CDR3 loop spans 14 amino acids. CDR1 SGHTS and CDR2 YDEGEE come from the germline V gene. The CDR3 protein is CASSLVSRGDEQYF. CDR3 sequence (DNA): TGTGCCAGCAGCTTAGTTTCCAGGGGAGACGAGCAGTACTTC.

The chain has TRBV4-2 and TRBJ2-5; 11 bases are a match to TRBD2. V lost 0 bases, J lost 5 bases, and 2 bases stayed unmatched. From germline, CDR1 is LGHNA and CDR2 YNFKEQ. This CDR3 spans 15 amino acids. CDR3 sequence reads: CASSQEGLAVETQYF. DNA for the CDR3: TGTGCCAGCAGCCAAGAGGGACTAGCGGTGGAGACCCAGTACTTC.

The chain combines TRBV10-3 with TRBJ2-3; 8 bases are a match to TRBD2. The CDR3 runs to 16 residues. The germline gives CDR1 ENHRY, CDR2 SYGVKD. V lost 5 bases, J lost 1 base, and 8 bases stayed unmatched. The CDR3 here is CAISPGGDAGTDTQYF. In DNA, the CDR3 is TGTGCCATCAGTCCGGGAGGGGACGCGGGCACAGATACGCAGTATTTT.